The entry that follows covers one TCR beta chain sequence. Its matching antigen is unknown. TCRdb keeps only in-frame clones here, not all; method: immunoSEQ multiplex PCR. The sample gives tens of thousands of clones, about nine tenths of which show up once; roughly 22% is in the top ten. Trimming removed 0 bases from V and 2 bases from J; junction bases left unmatched: 9. The CDR3 is made up of 18 amino acids. The germline gives CDR1 SGHKS, CDR2 YYEKEE (reference sequence). This entry belongs to a study of T cells in localized non-small cell lung cancer. Points from the study as a whole: Turning up in adjacent lung were a median around 50 of the top 100 tumor clones. Sequencing covered just one tumor region, so heterogeneity cannot be ruled out. Uninvolved adjacent lung, not tumor, had the highest T cell clonality. A raised T cell density in blood coincided with lengthier overall survival.

Sequenced here: PBMCs, sampled before any cancer treatment. The genes are TRBV5-5 and TRBJ2-3; 10 bases align to TRBD2. The TCR was taken from a man aged 40-75 years with stage II squamous cell lung carcinoma. Here the CDR3 reads CASSLEGVAGGATDTQYF. CDR3 DNA: TGTGCCAGCAGCTTGGAAGGTGTAGCGGGGGGTGCCACAGATACGCAGTATTTT.